Included here is one T cell receptor (beta chain) sequence, with context. Antigen specificity is unknown. The sample belongs to a study of T cells after yellow fever vaccination. Study-wide context: Low-cell-number fractions underwent preparation using SMART-Seq v4 Ultra Low Input. The study, taken as a whole, reports: Reappearing after the booster were most of the clones from primary vaccination (96% CD4, 88% CD8). Although most clonotypes did not, a small share appeared in both CD4 and CD8 compartments.

Germline CDR1 reads LNHDA; CDR2 reads SQIVND (reference sequence). The CDR3 covers 13 residues. With 9 bases removed from V and 6 bases from J, the gap between germline ends came to 17 bases. Template switching by 5'RACE produced TCR cDNA, adding a universal primer site and UMIs. TCRdb analysed the 5' RACE reads with MiXCR anew, one entry per CDR3 protein. The table lists hundreds of thousands of distinct CDR3 sequences, around 3.9% of them singletons. This sequence was found in a man aged 18 to 30 who received the YFV17D yellow fever vaccine. The chain uses TRBV19 and TRBJ1-1; perhaps TRBD1 as D (6 bases). This sample comprised PBMCs, obtained on the day of the yellow fever booster vaccination. The CDR3 reads CASLITGSPEAFF. DNA of the CDR3: TGTGCCAGCCTGATAACAGGGTCGCCTGAAGCTTTCTTT. The whole variable domain, remainder taken from reference TRBV19 and TRBJ1-1, is DGGITQSPKYLFRKEGQNVTLSCEQNLNHDAMYWYRQDPGQGLRLIYYSQIVNDFQKGDIAEGYSVSREKKESFPLTVTSAQKNPTAFYLCASLITGSPEAFFGQGTRLTVV.